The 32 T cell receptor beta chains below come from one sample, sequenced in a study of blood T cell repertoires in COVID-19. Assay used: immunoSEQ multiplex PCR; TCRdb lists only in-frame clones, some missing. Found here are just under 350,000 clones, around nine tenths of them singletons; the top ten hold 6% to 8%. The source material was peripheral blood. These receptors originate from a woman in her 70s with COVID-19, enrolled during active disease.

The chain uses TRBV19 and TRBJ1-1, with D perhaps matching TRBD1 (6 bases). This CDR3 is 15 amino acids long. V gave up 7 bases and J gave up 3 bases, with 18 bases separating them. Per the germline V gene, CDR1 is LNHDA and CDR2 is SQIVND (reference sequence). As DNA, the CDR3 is TGTGCCAGTACCCCCGTAGGGGACACTTACACTGAAGCTTTCTTT. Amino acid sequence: CASTPVGDTYTEAFF.

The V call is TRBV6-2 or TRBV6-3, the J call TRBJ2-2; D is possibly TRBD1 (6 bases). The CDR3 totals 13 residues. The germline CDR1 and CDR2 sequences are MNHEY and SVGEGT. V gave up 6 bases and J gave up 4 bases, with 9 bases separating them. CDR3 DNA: TGTGCCAGCAGCCGGACAGCCACCGGGGAGCTGTTTTTT. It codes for CASSRTATGELFF.

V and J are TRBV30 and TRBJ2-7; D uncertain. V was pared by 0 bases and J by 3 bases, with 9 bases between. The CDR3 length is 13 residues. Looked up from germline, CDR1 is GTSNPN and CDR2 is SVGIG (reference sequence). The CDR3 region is CAWSVAFFYEQYF. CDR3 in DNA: TGTGCCTGGAGTGTTGCGTTTTTCTACGAGCAGTACTTC.

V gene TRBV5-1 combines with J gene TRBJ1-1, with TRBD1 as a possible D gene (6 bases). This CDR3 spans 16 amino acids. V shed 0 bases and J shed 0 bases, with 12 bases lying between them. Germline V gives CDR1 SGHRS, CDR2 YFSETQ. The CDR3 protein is CASSLAPDRLNTEAFF. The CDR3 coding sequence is TGCGCCAGCAGCTTGGCCCCCGACAGGTTGAACACTGAAGCTTTCTTT.

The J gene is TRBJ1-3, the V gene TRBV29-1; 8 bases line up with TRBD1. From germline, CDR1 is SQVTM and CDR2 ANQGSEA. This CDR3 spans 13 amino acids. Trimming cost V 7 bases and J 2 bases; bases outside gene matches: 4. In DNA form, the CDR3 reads TGCAGCGCTGGACAGGGAACTGGAAACACCATATATTTT. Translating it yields CSAGQGTGNTIYF. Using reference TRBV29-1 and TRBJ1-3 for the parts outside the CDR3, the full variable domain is SAVISQKPSRDICQRGTSLTIQCQVDSQVTMMFWYRQQPGQSLTLIATANQGSEATYESGFVIDKFPISRPNLTFSTLTVSNMSPEDSSIYLCSAGQGTGNTIYFGEGSWLTVV.

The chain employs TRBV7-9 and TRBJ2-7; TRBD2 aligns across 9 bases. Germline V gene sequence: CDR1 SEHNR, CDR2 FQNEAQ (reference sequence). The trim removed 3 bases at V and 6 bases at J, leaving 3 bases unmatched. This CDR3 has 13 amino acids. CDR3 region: CASSFSGGPEQYF. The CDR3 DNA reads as TGTGCCAGCAGCTTTAGCGGGGGCCCCGAGCAGTACTTC.

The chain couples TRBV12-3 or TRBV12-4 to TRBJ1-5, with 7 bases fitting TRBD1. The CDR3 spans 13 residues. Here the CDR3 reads CASRRGRVQPQHF. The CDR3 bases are TGTGCTTCGAGAAGGGGGCGAGTCCAGCCCCAGCATTTT.

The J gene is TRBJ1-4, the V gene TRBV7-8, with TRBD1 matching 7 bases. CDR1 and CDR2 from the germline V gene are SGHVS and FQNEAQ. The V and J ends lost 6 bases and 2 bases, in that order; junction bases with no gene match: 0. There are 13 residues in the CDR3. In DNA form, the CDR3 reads TGTGCCAGCAGAGGGGGCACTAATGAAAAACTGTTTTTT. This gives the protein CASRGGTNEKLFF.

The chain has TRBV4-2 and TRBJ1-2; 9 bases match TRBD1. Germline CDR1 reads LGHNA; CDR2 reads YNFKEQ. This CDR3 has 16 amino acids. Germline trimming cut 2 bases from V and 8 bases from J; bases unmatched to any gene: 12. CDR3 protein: CASSQNDRGTGNGYTF. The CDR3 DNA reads TGTGCCAGCAGCCAAAACGATCGCGGGACAGGGAACGGCTACACCTTC.

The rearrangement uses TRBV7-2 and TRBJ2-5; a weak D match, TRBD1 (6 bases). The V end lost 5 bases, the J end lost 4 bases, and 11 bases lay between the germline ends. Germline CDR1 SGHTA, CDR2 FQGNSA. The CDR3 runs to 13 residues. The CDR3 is CASSRDIGETQYF. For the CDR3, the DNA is TGTGCCAGCAGCCGGGACATTGGAGAGACCCAGTACTTC.

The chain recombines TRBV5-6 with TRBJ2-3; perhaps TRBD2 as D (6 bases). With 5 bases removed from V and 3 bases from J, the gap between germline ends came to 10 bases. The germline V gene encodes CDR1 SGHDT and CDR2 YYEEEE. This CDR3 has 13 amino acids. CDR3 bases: TGTGCCAGCAGGACGGGACTGACAGATACGCAGTATTTT. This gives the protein CASRTGLTDTQYF.

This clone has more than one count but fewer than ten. The CDR3 spells CASSSPGGAYTGNQPQHF. CDR3 bases: TGTGCCAGCAGTTCCCCGGGAGGGGCGTATACGGGCAATCAGCCCCAGCATTTT. The genes are TRBV28 and TRBJ1-5; D possibly corresponds to TRBD1 (5 bases). The CDR3 covers 18 residues. Germline V gives CDR1 MDHEN, CDR2 SYDVKM. V was trimmed by 4 bases and J by 2 bases, leaving 21 bases between them.

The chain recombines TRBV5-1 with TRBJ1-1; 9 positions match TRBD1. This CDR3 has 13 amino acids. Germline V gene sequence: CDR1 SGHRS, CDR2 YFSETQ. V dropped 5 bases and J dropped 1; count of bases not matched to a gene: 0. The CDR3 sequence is CASRQGANTEAFF. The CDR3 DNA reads TGCGCCAGCAGACAGGGGGCGAACACTGAAGCTTTCTTT.

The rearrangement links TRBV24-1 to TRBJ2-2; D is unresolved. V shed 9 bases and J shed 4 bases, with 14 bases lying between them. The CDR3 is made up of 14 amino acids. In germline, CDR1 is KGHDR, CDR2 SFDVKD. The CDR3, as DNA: TGTGCCACCGCCTCCCGCTCGGGCACCGGGGAGCTGTTTTTT. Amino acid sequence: CATASRSGTGELFF.

CDR3 nucleotides: TGTGCCAGCAGCTTAGGACTAGCGGGTGTAAACACCGGGGAGCTGTTTTTT. Protein product: CASSLGLAGVNTGELFF. The rearrangement joins TRBV11-3 to TRBJ2-2; the match to TRBD2 covers 10 bases. Trimming at V came to 1 base and at J to 2 bases, leaving 4 bases not matched to a gene. Germline CDR1 reads SGHNT; CDR2 reads YENEEA. CDR3 length: 17 residues.

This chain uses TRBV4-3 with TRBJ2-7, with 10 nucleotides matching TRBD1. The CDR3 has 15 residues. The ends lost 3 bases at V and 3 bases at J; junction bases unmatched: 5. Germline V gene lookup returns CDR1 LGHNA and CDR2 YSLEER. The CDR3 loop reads CASSQEGQGVYEQYF. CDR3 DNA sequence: TGCGCCAGCAGCCAGGAAGGACAGGGGGTCTACGAGCAGTACTTC.

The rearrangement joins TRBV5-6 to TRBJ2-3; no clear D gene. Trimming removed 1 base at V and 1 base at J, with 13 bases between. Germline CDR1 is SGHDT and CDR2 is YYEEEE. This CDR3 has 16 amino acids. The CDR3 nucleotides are TGTGCCAGCAGCTTGTACATCTTCTCCCGCACAGATACGCAGTATTTT. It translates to CASSLYIFSRTDTQYF.

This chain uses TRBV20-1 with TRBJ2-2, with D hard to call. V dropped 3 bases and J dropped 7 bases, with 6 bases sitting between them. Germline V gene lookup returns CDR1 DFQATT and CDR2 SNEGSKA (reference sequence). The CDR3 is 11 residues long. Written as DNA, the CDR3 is TGCAGTGCTAGTTTCGGCGGGGAGCTGTTTTTT. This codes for CSASFGGELFF.

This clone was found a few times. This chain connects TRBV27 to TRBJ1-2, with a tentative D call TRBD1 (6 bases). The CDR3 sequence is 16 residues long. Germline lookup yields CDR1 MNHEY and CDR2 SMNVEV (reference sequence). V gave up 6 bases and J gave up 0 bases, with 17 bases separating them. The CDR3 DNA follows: TGTGCCAGCAGACCAAGGTCGGACAGACCTAACTATGGCTACACCTTC. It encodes CASRPRSDRPNYGYTF.

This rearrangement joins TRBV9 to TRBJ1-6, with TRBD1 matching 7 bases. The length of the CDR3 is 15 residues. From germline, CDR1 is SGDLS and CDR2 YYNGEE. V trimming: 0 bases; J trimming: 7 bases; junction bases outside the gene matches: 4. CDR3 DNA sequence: TGTGCCAGCAGCGTAGCTGGACAGGACAATTCACCCCTCCACTTT. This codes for CASSVAGQDNSPLHF.

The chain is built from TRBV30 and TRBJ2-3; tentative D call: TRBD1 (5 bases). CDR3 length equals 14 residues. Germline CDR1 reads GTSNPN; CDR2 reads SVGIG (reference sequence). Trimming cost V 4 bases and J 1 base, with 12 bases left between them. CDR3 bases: TGTGCCTGGAACAGGTTGGGTGGCACAGATACGCAGTATTTT. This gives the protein CAWNRLGGTDTQYF.

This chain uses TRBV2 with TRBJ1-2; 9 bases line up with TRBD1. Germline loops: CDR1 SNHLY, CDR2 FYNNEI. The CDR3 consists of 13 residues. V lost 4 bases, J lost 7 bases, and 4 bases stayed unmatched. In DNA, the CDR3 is TGTGCCAGCAGTGGGGACAGGGAGCGTGGCTACACCTTC. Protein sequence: CASSGDRERGYTF.

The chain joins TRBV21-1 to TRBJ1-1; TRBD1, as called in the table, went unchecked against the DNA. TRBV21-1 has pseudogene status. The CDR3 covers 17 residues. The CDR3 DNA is TGTGCCAGCAGCCAAAAAGGCCAGGACAGTTTGAACACTGAAGCTTTCTTT. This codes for CASSQKGQDSLNTEAFF.

As DNA, the CDR3 is TGCAGTGCTCCCAGGGAAGGCGGCTACACCTTC. Protein: CSAPREGGYTF. The chain combines TRBV20-1 with TRBJ1-2; maybe TRBD1 (5 bases). This CDR3 region has 11 residues. With 5 bases removed from V and 8 bases from J, the gap between germline ends came to 12 bases. Germline CDR1 reads DFQATT; CDR2 reads SNEGSKA (reference sequence).

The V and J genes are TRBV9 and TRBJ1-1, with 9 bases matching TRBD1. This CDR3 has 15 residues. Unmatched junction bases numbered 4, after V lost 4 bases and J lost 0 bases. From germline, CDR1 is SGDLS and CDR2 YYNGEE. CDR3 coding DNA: TGTGCCAGCAGCCCTCGGGACAGGGTGAACACTGAAGCTTTCTTT. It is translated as CASSPRDRVNTEAFF.

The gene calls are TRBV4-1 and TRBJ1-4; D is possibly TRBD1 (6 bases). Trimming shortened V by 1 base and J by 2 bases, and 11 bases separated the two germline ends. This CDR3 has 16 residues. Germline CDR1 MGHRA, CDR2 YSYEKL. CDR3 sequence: CASSQASGVTNEKLFF. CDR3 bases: TGCGCCAGCAGCCAAGCGTCAGGGGTTACTAATGAAAAACTGTTTTTT.

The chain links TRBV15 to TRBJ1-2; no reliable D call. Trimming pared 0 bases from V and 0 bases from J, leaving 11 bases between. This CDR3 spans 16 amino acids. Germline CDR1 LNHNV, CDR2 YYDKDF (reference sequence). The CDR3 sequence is CATSRDPQRSNYGYTF. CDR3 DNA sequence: TGTGCCACCAGCAGAGACCCTCAGAGGTCTAACTATGGCTACACCTTC.

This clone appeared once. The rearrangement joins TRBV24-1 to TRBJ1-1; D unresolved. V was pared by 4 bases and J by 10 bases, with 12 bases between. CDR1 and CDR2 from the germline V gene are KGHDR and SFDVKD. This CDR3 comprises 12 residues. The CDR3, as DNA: TGTGCCACCAGTGAGGAGGGTTTCGGAGCTTTCTTT. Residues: CATSEEGFGAFF.

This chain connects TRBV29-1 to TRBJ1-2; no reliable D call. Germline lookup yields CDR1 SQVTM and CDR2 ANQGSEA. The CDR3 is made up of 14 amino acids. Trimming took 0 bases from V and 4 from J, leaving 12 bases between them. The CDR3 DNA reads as TGCAGCGTTGAAGAGGACTTTTCCTCCTATGGCTACACCTTC. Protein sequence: CSVEEDFSSYGYTF.

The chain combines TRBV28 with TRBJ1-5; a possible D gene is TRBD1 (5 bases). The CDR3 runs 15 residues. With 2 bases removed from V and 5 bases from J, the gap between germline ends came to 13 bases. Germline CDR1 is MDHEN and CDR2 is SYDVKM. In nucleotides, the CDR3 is TGTGCCAGCAGTTTAGGAGGGACCGTCTATCAGCCCCAGCATTTT. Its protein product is CASSLGGTVYQPQHF.

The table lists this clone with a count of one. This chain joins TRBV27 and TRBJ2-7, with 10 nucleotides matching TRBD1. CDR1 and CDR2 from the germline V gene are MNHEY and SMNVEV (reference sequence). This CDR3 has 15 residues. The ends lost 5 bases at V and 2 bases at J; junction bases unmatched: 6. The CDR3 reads CASSPDRGRTYEQYF. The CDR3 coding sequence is TGTGCCAGCAGTCCCGACAGGGGGCGGACCTACGAGCAGTACTTC.

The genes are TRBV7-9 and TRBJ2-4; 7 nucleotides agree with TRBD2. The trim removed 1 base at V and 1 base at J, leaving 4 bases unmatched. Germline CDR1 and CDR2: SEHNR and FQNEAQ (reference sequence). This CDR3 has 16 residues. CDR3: CASSLGGEGAKNIQYF. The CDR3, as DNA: TGTGCCAGCAGCTTAGGTGGGGAGGGTGCCAAAAACATTCAGTACTTC.